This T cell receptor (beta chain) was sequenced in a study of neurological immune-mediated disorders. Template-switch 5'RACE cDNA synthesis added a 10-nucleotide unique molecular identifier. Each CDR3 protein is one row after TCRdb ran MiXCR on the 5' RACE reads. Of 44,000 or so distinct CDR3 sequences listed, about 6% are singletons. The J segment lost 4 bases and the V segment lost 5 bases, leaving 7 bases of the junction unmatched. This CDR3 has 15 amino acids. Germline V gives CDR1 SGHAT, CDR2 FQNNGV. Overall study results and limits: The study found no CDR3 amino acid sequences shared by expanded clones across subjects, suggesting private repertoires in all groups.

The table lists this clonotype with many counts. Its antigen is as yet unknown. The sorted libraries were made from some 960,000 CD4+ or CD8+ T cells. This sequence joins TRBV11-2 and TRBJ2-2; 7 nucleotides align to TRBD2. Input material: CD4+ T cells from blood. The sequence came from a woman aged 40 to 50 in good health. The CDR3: CASSLGSGTTGELFF. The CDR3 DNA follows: TGTGCCAGCAGCCTAGGGAGCGGGACCACCGGGGAGCTGTTTTTT.